This T cell receptor beta chain emerged from a study of T cell changes during pregnancy in multiple sclerosis. This CDR3 region has 14 residues. V was pared by 7 bases and J by 8 bases, with 11 bases of the junction left unmatched. Germline CDR1 and CDR2: MNHEY and SVGAGI. This clone came up once. Sequenced by immunoSEQ multiplex PCR; TCRdb stores in-frame clones only, minus some. The profile shows around 62,000 clones, roughly nine tenths of them singletons. The sequence was obtained from a female donor with multiple sclerosis, enrolled in a pregnancy study. This chain joins TRBV6-5 and TRBJ2-1; 7 nucleotides line up with TRBD2. Material: peripheral blood, obtained in the third trimester of pregnancy. The CDR3 is CASNRGEGRYEQFF. CDR3 nucleotide sequence: TGTGCCAGCAACCGAGGGGAGGGGCGCTATGAGCAGTTCTTC.